This record looks at one T cell receptor (beta chain) sequence and its context. The antigen is unknown. Sequencing was performed with immunoSEQ multiplex PCR; in TCRdb, only in-frame clones are kept and a portion is missing. The table includes some 1,400 clones, 21% detected once. The data belong to a study of sequential checkpoint blockade in melanoma. Study information: More than 20 patients had tumor biopsies before treatment and at week 13. General study points: Mutational load did not correlate with tumor T-cell fraction or clonality. Rising tumor T-cell fraction and clonality meant about 30 times likelier benefit.

Treatment in this sample: randomized to nivolumab then ipilimumab (arm A) or the reverse (arm B). DNA-damaging chemotherapy had not been given to any patient beforehand. Germline V gene sequence: CDR1 GTSNPN, CDR2 SVGIG (reference sequence). The CDR3 covers 13 residues. With V trimmed by 2 bases and J by 5 bases, 6 bases remained unmatched. This receptor was identified in a human donor with melanoma. The genes are TRBV30 and TRBJ2-7; TRBD2 agrees at 7 bases. The source was tumor tissue (inferred from file names), collected from a patient given nivolumab and ipilimumab in sequence. The DNA of the CDR3 is TGTGCCTGGAGTTACGTAGCGGGCAACGAGCAGTACTTC. Translating gives CAWSYVAGNEQYF.